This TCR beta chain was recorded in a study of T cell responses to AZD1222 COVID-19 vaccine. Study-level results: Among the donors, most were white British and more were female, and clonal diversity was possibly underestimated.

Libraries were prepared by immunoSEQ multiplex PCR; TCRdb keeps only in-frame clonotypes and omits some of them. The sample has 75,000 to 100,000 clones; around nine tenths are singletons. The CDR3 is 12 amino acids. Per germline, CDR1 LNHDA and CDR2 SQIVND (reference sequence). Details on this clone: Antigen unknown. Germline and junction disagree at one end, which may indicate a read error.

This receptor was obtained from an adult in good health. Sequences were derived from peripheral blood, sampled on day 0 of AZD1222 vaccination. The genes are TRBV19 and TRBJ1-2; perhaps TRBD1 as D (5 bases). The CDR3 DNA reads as TGTGCCACCCTGGGACGAGTCTATGACTACACCTTC. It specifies CATLGRVYDYTF.